The T cell receptor beta chain described here comes from a study of shared clonotypes between healthy human individuals. Overall study context: Three plates each covered CD4 naive and memory; CD8 naive two, CD8 memory one. The study's findings and limits: The represented genetic and exposure-history diversity was limited by the small number of donors. A few donors showed sharing of roughly 5% of naive CD4 clonotypes.

Trimming took off 2 bases at V and 7 bases at J, with 12 bases between the two ends. Germline CDR1 reads MNHNS; CDR2 reads SASEGT. This CDR3 comprises 15 residues. Note on this clone: Its antigen remains unknown.

The protocol was immunoSEQ multiplex PCR, while the TCRdb copy is restricted to in-frame clones and leaves out a portion. Here the sample spans about 2 million clones, around 95% being singletons. Sequenced sample: naive CD4+ T cells sorted from blood. Stated subset: CD45RA+ positively selected. The sequence was obtained from a man aged 18 to 35 in good health. The chain combines TRBV6-1 with TRBJ1-6; maybe TRBD1 (5 bases). The CDR3 region has the DNA TGTGCCAGCAGTGAATGGAAGGCAGGGAATTCACCCCTCCACTTT. It specifies CASSEWKAGNSPLHF.